This T cell receptor beta chain originates from a study of blood T cells in healthy people across ages. CDR1 SGHKS and CDR2 YYEKEE come from the germline V gene (reference sequence). The CDR3 is made up of 14 amino acids. V was trimmed by 5 bases and J by 5 bases, leaving 16 bases between them. The sample providers were healthy Caucasian people from Russia, aged about 6 to 95. Alongside a J-beta primer mix, a sample-barcoded 5' primer served in a second PCR lasting about 6 to 12 cycles. There were at least 3 million CDR3-containing paired-end reads obtained from each sample. TCRdb ran MiXCR on the 5' RACE reads and lists one entry per CDR3 protein. The data contain 550,000 to 750,000 distinct CDR3 sequences, around 21% of them seen just once; the ten biggest clones take up 3.5% to 4%.

The J gene is TRBJ2-5, the V gene TRBV5-5; D possibly corresponds to TRBD1 (6 bases). This clonotype was obtained from a man aged 65 to 85 in good health. The sample comprised blood. CDR3 region: CASRTGSKVETQYF. In DNA form, the CDR3 reads TGTGCCAGCAGAACAGGGTCAAAAGTGGAGACCCAGTACTTC. The entire variable domain, with the rest obtained from reference TRBV5-5 and TRBJ2-5, is as follows: DAGVTQSPTHLIKTRGQQVTLRCSPISGHKSVSWYQQVLGQGPQFIFQYYEKEERGRGNFPDRFSARQFPNYSSELNVNALLLGDSALYLCASRTGSKVETQYFGPGTRLLVL.